The sequence of this T cell receptor (beta chain) was determined in a study of blood T cell repertoires in COVID-19. Study as a whole: In each case, the material was cDNA or gDNA derived from T cells, B-cell-depleted T cells, or PBMCs.

In the authors' workflow: How many nucleated cells were present was estimated from reference gene primer amplification. Clones were read by immunoSEQ multiplex PCR, and TCRdb kept only the in-frame ones, dropping some. The V and J calls and clone size were taken over from that table, and D and trimming were inferred from the DNA. The sample comprises 150,000 to 180,000 clones, around 83% of which are singletons, and about 12% rests with the top ten. This clonotype was sampled from a woman aged 60 to 75 with COVID-19, enrolled during active disease. The sample consisted of peripheral blood.

The CDR3 region is CASSSRDSLWETQYF. CDR3 DNA: TGCGCCAGCAGTTCGCGGGACAGTTTATGGGAGACCCAGTACTTC. The rearrangement uses TRBV5-1 and TRBJ2-5; D is possibly TRBD1 (7 bases). Germline assignment: CDR1 SGHRS and CDR2 YFSETQ. CDR3 length: 15 amino acids. V was pared by 5 bases and J by 5 bases, with 19 bases between.